This T cell receptor beta chain was recorded in a study of blood T cell repertoires in COVID-19. Study information: Some COVID-19 samples were acute and others convalescent; all came from the United States, Italy and Spain. From T cells, B-cell-depleted T cells, or PBMCs came the material, which was cDNA or gDNA.

As processed by the authors: Nucleated cell counts were estimated from reference gene primer amplification. Generated by immunoSEQ multiplex PCR, the TCRdb table keeps only in-frame clones and is missing some. The V and J calls and clone size come from that table; D and trimming were worked out from the DNA. The table has over 90,000 clones, around 90% seen once. The CDR3 sequence is 19 residues long. CDR1 SGHRS and CDR2 YFSETQ come from the germline V gene. Trimming shortened V by 0 bases and J by 1 base, and 20 bases separated the two germline ends. Input material: peripheral blood. The chain has TRBV5-1 and TRBJ1-3, with a weak D call TRBD1 (6 bases). This sequence was found in an elderly woman in a cohort sampled during active COVID-19. The CDR3 nucleotides read TGCGCCAGCAGCTTGGGCGGGGGCAGGGAGAGAGTTTCTGGAAACACCATATATTTT. This sequence encodes CASSLGGGRERVSGNTIYF.